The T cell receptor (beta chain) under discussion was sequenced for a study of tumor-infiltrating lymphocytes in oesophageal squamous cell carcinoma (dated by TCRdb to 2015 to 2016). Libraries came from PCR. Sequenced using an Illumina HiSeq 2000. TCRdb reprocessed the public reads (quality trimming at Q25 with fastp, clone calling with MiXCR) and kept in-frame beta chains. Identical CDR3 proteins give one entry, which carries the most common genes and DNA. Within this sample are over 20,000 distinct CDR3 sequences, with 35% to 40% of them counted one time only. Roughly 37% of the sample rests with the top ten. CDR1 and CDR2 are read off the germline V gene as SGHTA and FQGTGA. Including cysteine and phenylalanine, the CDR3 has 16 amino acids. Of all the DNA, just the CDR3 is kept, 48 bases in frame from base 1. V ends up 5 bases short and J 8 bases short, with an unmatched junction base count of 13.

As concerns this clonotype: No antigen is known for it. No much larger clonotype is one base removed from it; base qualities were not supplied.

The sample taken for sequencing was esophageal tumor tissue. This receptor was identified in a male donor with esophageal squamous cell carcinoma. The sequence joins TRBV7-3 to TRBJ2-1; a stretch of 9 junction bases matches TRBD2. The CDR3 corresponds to CASSRKAGGPRDEQFF. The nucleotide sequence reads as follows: TGTGCCAGCAGCCGCAAGGCGGGGGGGCCAAGGGATGAGCAGTTCTTC.